This TCR beta chain was profiled in a study of blood T cell repertoires in COVID-19 (dated by TCRdb to 2018 to 2021). About the investigation overall: The collaborator samples originated in the United States, Italy and Spain and spanned the acute and convalescent phases of COVID-19. The prospective study material was composed of cDNA or gDNA derived from T cells, B-cell-depleted T cells, or PBMCs. Deeply sampled blood TCRbeta repertoires from subjects exposed to, actively infected with, or recovered from COVID-19 were included in the dataset. The repertoires were released in a freely available public database meant as a resource for research on the immune response to SARS-CoV-2. The samples were drawn from the first 160 participants of the ongoing ImmuneRACE study and from about 1,200 subjects provided by 6 global collaborators. A de-identified subject ID, COVID-19 status, age in years and sex were almost always included in the sample metadata. Where HLA class I and class II types were available, the types were taken from metadata supplied by the sample provider, not from assay-based typing.

TCRbeta CDR3 regions were amplified from genomic DNA by means of the immunoSEQ Assay, a bias-controlled multiplex PCR. The authors' pipeline ran thus. The number of nucleated cells in each sample was estimated by amplification of reference gene primers within the assay. Sequence reads were collapsed and filtered to measure the absolute abundance of every unique TCRbeta CDR3 rearrangement. For each sample, productive Simpson clonality was calculated by taking the square root of Simpson's diversity index across productive rearrangements. TCRdb took this table from immuneACCESS and kept in-frame rearrangements with V and J called. Such tables lack part of the clones; where checked against another copy, unresolved V genes explain under half of the gap, and the rest is unexplained. Clone size and the V and J calls come from that table; the DNA yielded D and trimming. This sample comprises approximately 330,000 clones, roughly 90% of them detected only once. Clones ranked in the top ten supply roughly 4% of the sample.

What the study reported, not specific to this receptor: How much clinical and demographic metadata was included differed by source and by participant, and the metadata was provided uncurated.

A word on this clone: Its antigen is unknown. The record has no base qualities; no much larger clone is one base away.

Each collaborating institution followed its own protocols to collect whole blood in K2EDTA tubes. For TCRbeta analysis, collaborators shipped samples in one of three forms: frozen whole blood, isolated PBMCs, or DNA extracted from either of those sample types. The sequence came from a woman aged 45-59 years with active or convalescent COVID-19. Sample: peripheral blood.

In nucleotide form, the sequence is TGCGCCAGCAGCTTGTATCAGATGAACACTGAAGCTTTCTTT. The resulting protein is CASSLYQMNTEAFF. The chain couples TRBV5-1 to TRBJ1-1; the D segment cannot be called with confidence. Including cysteine and phenylalanine, the CDR3 has 14 amino acids. Only CDR3 DNA remains: 42 bases, in frame from the first base. CDR1 and CDR2, looked up from the germline V gene, are SGHRS and YFSETQ. V and J lose 1 base and 0 bases, and a span of 7 bases separates them. Reference TRBV5-1 and TRBJ1-1 genes cover what lies past the CDR3, so the full variable domain is KAGVTQTPRYLIKTRGQQVTLSCSPISGHRSVSWYQQTPGQGLQFLFEYFSETQRNKGNFPGRFSGRQFSNSRSEMNVSTLELGDSALYLCASSLYQMNTEAFFGQGTRLTVV.